A selection of T cell receptor beta chains follows, all from one sample in a study of shared clonotypes between healthy human individuals. Here immunoSEQ multiplex PCR was the method, and the copy in TCRdb shows in-frame clones only, minus some. The sample has some 2,400,000 clones; under 97% are singletons. Sequenced: naive CD4+ T cells sorted from blood. Every receptor here comes from a man aged 18 to 29 in good health. The CDR3 runs from the conserved cysteine through the conserved F or W. D genes are given only for firm matches. Where a row states a size, it is once, few, many or the class of an expanded clone; other rows omit it.

TRBJ1-5 | NA | TRBV6-1 | NA | CASSETYRQPQHF | TGTGCCAGCAGTGAAACCTACAGGCAGCCCCAGCATTTT
TRBJ2-7 | NA | TRBV7-2 | TRBD2 | CASGLAGAYEQYF | TGTGCCAGCGGGCTAGCGGGAGCCTACGAGCAGTACTTC
TRBJ2-5 | NA | TRBV5-1 | TRBD1 | CASSLTPGTGDGTQYF | TGCGCCAGCAGCCTCACGCCCGGGACAGGGGATGGGACCCAGTACTTC
TRBJ2-2 | NA | TRBV7-2 | TRBD2 | CASSLRLAGGTGELFF | TGTGCCAGCAGCTTACGCCTAGCGGGAGGGACCGGGGAGCTGTTTTTT
TRBJ2-2 | NA | TRBV5-1 | NA | CASSLTSSANTGELFF | TGCGCCAGCAGCTTGACCAGCTCAGCCAACACCGGGGAGCTGTTTTTT
TRBJ2-7 | NA | TRBV10-3 | TRBD2 | CAISGGGDEQYF | TGTGCCATCAGCGGGGGGGGCGACGAGCAGTACTTC
TRBJ1-2 | NA | TRBV6-1 | TRBD1 | CASSLTGGADYGYTF | TGTGCCAGCAGTCTAACAGGGGGGGCTGACTATGGCTACACCTTC
TRBJ2-2 | NA | TRBV11-3 | TRBD2 | CASSLIPSGAAGELFF | TGTGCCAGCAGCTTAATACCTAGCGGGGCGGCCGGGGAGCTGTTTTTT
TRBJ1-1 | NA | TRBV6-6 | NA | CASSYSMGNTEAFF | TGTGCCAGCAGTTACTCGATGGGGAACACTGAAGCTTTCTTT
TRBJ1-1 | NA | TRBV6-5 | NA | CASSYSREGTEAFF | TGTGCCAGCAGTTACTCGAGAGAGGGCACTGAAGCTTTCTTT
TRBJ1-2 | NA | TRBV10-3 | TRBD1 | CATGQAPSGYTF | TGTGCCACCGGACAGGCGCCGAGTGGCTACACCTTC
TRBJ2-2 | NA | TRBV5-1 | TRBD2 | CASSGGTSWVGELFF | TGCGCCAGCAGCGGCGGGACTAGCTGGGTCGGGGAGCTGTTTTTT
TRBJ2-5 | NA | TRBV5-1 | NA | CASRTNQETQYF | TGCGCCAGCAGAACAAACCAAGAGACCCAGTACTTC
TRBJ1-1 | NA | TRBV5-1 | TRBD1 | CASSLPAGGASDTEAFF | TGCGCCAGCAGCTTACCGGCAGGGGGCGCCTCGGACACTGAAGCTTTCTTT
TRBJ2-7 | NA | TRBV5-1 | NA | CASSLVPGDYGQYF | TGCGCCAGCAGCTTGGTGCCAGGGGACTACGGGCAGTACTTC
TRBJ2-2 | NA | TRBV5-1 | NA | CASSSGGAGTGELFF | TGCGCCAGCAGCTCCGGGGGCGCGGGCACCGGGGAGCTGTTTTTT
TRBJ1-5 | NA | TRBV2 | NA | CASMGRFNQPQHF | TGTGCCAGCATGGGCAGGTTCAATCAGCCCCAGCATTTT
TRBJ2-3 | once | TRBV7-2 | TRBD2 | CASSPPGLAATDTQYF | TGTGCCAGCAGCCCCCCGGGACTAGCGGCCACAGATACGCAGTATTTT
TRBJ2-6 | NA | TRBV5-1 | NA | CASSRDGSGANVLTF | TGCGCCAGCAGCCGGGACGGATCCGGGGCCAACGTCCTGACTTTC
TRBJ1-1 | NA | TRBV4-3 | NA | CASSQYTGYTEAFF | TGCGCCAGCAGCCAATATACAGGGTACACTGAAGCTTTCTTT
TRBJ2-7 | NA | TRBV30 | NA | CAWAGTPSEQYF | TGTGCCTGGGCCGGGACCCCATCCGAGCAGTACTTC
TRBJ2-1 | once | TRBV5-1 | NA | CASSEYNEQFF | TGCGCCAGCAGCGAGTACAATGAGCAGTTCTTC
TRBJ2-7 | NA | TRBV6-5 | NA | CASRGTGTEAYEQYF | TGTGCCAGCAGAGGCACCGGGACGGAGGCCTACGAGCAGTACTTC
TRBJ1-6 | NA | TRBV12-5 | NA | CASGLVLTAYNSPLHF | TGTGCTAGTGGTTTGGTACTAACAGCCTATAATTCACCCCTCCACTTT
TRBJ2-7 | NA | TRBV27 | NA | CASSLEGAYEQYF | TGTGCCAGCAGTTTAGAGGGGGCCTACGAGCAGTACTTC
TRBJ2-2 | NA | TRBV10-1 | TRBD1 | CASSVGQSNTGELFF | TGCGCCAGCAGTGTGGGACAGTCGAACACCGGGGAGCTGTTTTTT
TRBJ1-6 | NA | TRBV6-6 | NA | CASSYGGRGSPLHF | TGTGCCAGCAGTTACGGAGGTCGGGGTTCACCCCTCCACTTT
TRBJ2-1 | NA | TRBV18 | TRBD2 | CASSRTSGTFYNEQFF | TGTGCCAGCTCCCGGACTAGCGGGACCTTTTACAATGAGCAGTTCTTC
TRBJ2-3 | NA | TRBV5-1 | TRBD2 | CASSLEPAGDSTDTQYF | TGCGCCAGCAGCTTGGAGCCAGCGGGGGATAGCACAGATACGCAGTATTTT
TRBJ1-1 | NA | TRBV10-3 | NA | CAITSRGQNTEAFF | TGTGCCATCACCTCCAGGGGTCAGAACACTGAAGCTTTCTTT
TRBJ2-2 | NA | TRBV7-2 | TRBD1 | CASSLDTSPAGGTGELFF | TGTGCCAGCAGCTTAGACACGTCACCGGCAGGGGGCACCGGGGAGCTGTTTTTT
TRBJ1-2 | NA | TRBV6-6 | TRBD1 | CASGGTGGGMGYGYTF | TGTGCCAGCGGAGGGACAGGGGGCGGCATGGGCTATGGCTACACCTTC
TRBJ1-4 | NA | TRBV7-9 | NA | CASSLGGSPDEKLFF | TGTGCCAGCAGCTTAGGGGGGTCTCCGGATGAAAAACTGTTTTTT
TRBJ2-1 | NA | TRBV10-1 | TRBD1 | CASSSTGFPYNEQFF | TGCGCCAGCAGTTCGACAGGGTTCCCTTACAATGAGCAGTTCTTC
TRBJ1-4 | NA | TRBV6-1 | TRBD1 | CASSEGTGGVREKLFF | TGTGCCAGCAGTGAAGGGACAGGGGGCGTTAGGGAAAAACTGTTTTTT
TRBJ1-1 | NA | TRBV28 | TRBD1 | CASSFPGQGNTEAFF | TGTGCCAGCAGTTTCCCGGGACAGGGGAACACTGAAGCTTTCTTT
TRBJ1-4 | NA | TRBV28 | NA | CASSFRQSNEKLFF | TGTGCCAGCAGTTTTCGGCAGAGTAATGAAAAACTGTTTTTT
TRBJ2-1 | NA | TRBV5-1 | TRBD2 | CASSGGGLAKNEQFF | TGCGCCAGCAGCGGCGGGGGACTAGCGAAAAATGAGCAGTTCTTC
TRBJ1-2 | NA | TRBV6-6 | TRBD1 | CASSYSTDRVYGYTF | TGTGCCAGCAGTTACTCGACGGACAGGGTCTATGGCTACACCTTC
TRBJ2-1 | NA | TRBV5-1 | TRBD1 | CASSLTDRGSYNEQFF | TGCGCCAGCAGCTTAACCGACAGGGGGTCCTACAATGAGCAGTTCTTC
TRBJ2-7 | NA | TRBV5-1 | TRBD1 | CASSLEGATGEQYF | TGCGCCAGCAGCTTGGAGGGGGCGACGGGCGAGCAGTACTTC
TRBJ2-2 | NA | TRBV2 | TRBD2 | CASSVLSGRSNTGELFF | TGTGCCAGCAGTGTTCTGAGCGGGAGGTCGAACACCGGGGAGCTGTTTTTT
TRBJ2-7 | NA | TRBV2 | NA | CASSANPSTSYEQYF | TGTGCCAGCAGCGCAAATCCTTCCACGTCCTACGAGCAGTACTTC
TRBJ1-4 | NA | TRBV7-9 | NA | CASSLARQGGEKLFF | TGTGCCAGCAGCTTAGCGCGGCAGGGCGGGGAAAAACTGTTTTTT
TRBJ2-3 | NA | TRBV10-1 | NA | CASSDGTSTDTQYF | TGCGCCAGCAGTGACGGAACTAGCACAGATACGCAGTATTTT
TRBJ2-5 | NA | TRBV7-2 | TRBD2 | CASSLVGTSGGRAQYF | TGTGCCAGCAGCTTAGTTGGGACTAGCGGGGGCAGGGCCCAGTACTTC
TRBJ1-4 | NA | TRBV5-6 | NA | CASRRRAANEKLFF | TGTGCCAGCAGGCGCCGGGCGGCTAATGAAAAACTGTTTTTT